This TCR beta chain is drawn from a study of regulatory T cells in long-lasting Graves disease. Study details: Those with persistent Graves' disease had received antithyroid drugs for over 5 years with positive TSH receptor antibodies.

Broader study findings: Patients whose Graves' disease persisted exhibited lower TCR diversity than those newly diagnosed.

Turning to this clonotype: Its antigen is not identified.

Construction of the TCR beta libraries employed iRepertoire HTBI primers in conjunction with Arm-PCR of CDR3 regions. Per the authors' pipeline: Samples collectively showed 62 TRBV and around 15 TRBJ segments. TCRdb re-analysed the multiplex PCR reads in MiXCR, keeping a single row per CDR3 protein. These V and J calls originate from TCRdb's pipeline instead of the authors' own analysis. The data show over 450,000 distinct CDR3 sequences, around a fifth seen once. Regarding time point: persistent/refractory GD, antithyroid drugs over 5 years with positive TRAb. Scientists built the TCR library using RNA that was extracted from PBMCs. The material sequenced was peripheral blood mononuclear cells (PBMCs), taken when the disease was refractory, from a patient treated with antithyroid drugs. The TCR comes from a female donor with Graves disease.

The CDR3 DNA follows: TGTGCCAGCAGATTACAGGGGAAGAACACTGAAGCTTTCTTT. This sequence encodes CASRLQGKNTEAFF. The V gene is TRBV6-2 or TRBV6-3, the J gene TRBJ1-1; 7 bases line up with TRBD1. J gave up 1 base and V 6 bases, and 5 bases lay outside the gene matches. The CDR3 has 14 residues. Germline CDR1 MNHEY, CDR2 SVGEGT.